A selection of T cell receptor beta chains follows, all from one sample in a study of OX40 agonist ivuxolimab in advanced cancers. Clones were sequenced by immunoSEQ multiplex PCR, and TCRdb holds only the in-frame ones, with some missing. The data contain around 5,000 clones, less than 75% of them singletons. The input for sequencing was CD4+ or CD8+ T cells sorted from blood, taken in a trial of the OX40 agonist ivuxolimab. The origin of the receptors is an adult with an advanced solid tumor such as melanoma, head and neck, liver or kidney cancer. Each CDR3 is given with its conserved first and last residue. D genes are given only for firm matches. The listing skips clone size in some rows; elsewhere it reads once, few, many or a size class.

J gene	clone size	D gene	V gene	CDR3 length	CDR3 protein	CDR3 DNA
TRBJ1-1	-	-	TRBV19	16	CASSIDARIMNTEAFF	TGTGCCAGTAGTATTGATGCCCGTATCATGAACACTGAAGCTTTCTTT
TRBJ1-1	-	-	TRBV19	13	CASSIEGGTEAFF	TGTGCCAGTAGTATAGAGGGGGGCACTGAAGCTTTCTTT
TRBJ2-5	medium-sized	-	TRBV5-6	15	CASSFYTLNRETQYF	TGTGCCAGCAGCTTCTACACCTTGAACCGAGAGACCCAGTACTTC
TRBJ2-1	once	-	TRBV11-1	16	CASSLKWVYVGNEQFF	TGTGCCAGCAGCCTTAAATGGGTGTATGTGGGCAATGAGCAGTTCTTC
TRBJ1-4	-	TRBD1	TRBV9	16	CASSEGRTGGGEKLFF	TGTGCCAGCAGCGAGGGGCGGACAGGGGGCGGTGAAAAACTGTTTTTT
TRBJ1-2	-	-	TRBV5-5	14	CASSFTGVGYGYTF	TGTGCCAGCAGCTTCACTGGAGTCGGCTATGGCTACACCTTC
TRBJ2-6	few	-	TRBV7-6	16	CASSRWTNSGANVLTF	TGTGCCAGCAGCAGATGGACCAACTCTGGGGCCAACGTCCTGACTTTC
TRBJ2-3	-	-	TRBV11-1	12	CASSQDWDTQYF	TGTGCCAGCAGCCAGGACTGGGATACGCAGTATTTT
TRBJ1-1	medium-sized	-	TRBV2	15	CASSEYGSLNTEAFF	TGTGCCAGCAGTGAATACGGCAGCTTGAACACTGAAGCTTTCTTT
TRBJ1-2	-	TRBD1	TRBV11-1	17	CASSLDSPRTGESGYTF	TGTGCCAGCAGCTTAGATTCGCCCCGGACAGGGGAGTCTGGCTACACCTTC
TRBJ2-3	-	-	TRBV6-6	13	CASTRGEHNTQYF	TGTGCCAGCACCAGAGGGGAACACAATACGCAGTATTTT
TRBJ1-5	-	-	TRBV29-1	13	CSVGENSNQPQHF	TGCAGCGTTGGGGAAAATAGCAATCAGCCCCAGCATTTT
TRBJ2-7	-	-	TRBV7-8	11	CASSLAVHQYF	TGTGCCAGCAGCTTAGCGGTACACCAGTACTTC
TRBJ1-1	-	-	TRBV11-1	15	CASSFKTRSNTEAFF	TGTGCCAGCAGCTTCAAGACCCGCTCGAACACTGAAGCTTTCTTT
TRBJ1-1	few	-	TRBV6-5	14	CAASGGAENTEAFF	TGTGCCGCGTCCGGGGGGGCGGAGAACACTGAAGCTTTCTTT
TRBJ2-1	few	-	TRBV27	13	CASSSPYDNEQFF	TGTGCCAGCAGTTCCCCTTACGACAATGAGCAGTTCTTC
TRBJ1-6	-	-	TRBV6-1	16	CASSEGGGYYNSPLHF	TGTGCCAGCAGTGAAGGTGGCGGATACTATAATTCACCCCTCCACTTT
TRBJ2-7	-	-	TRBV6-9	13	CASSYSWGYEQYF	TGTGCCAGCAGTTACAGTTGGGGTTACGAGCAGTACTTC
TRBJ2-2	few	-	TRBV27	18	CASSLEGLRGSNTGELFF	TGTGCCAGCAGTTTAGAAGGGTTGCGGGGCTCCAACACCGGGGAGCTGTTTTTT
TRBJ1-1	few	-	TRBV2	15	CASSLEALMNTEAFF	TGTGCCAGCAGTTTAGAGGCCTTGATGAACACTGAAGCTTTCTTT
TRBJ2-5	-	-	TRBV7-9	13	CASSQPLLEAQYF	TGTGCCAGCAGCCAACCATTATTAGAGGCCCAGTACTTC
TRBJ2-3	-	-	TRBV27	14	CASSPTRQRDTQYF	TGTGCCAGCAGTCCTACCCGTCAGAGGGATACGCAGTATTTT
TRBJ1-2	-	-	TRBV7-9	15	CASSLARGLDYGYTF	TGTGCCAGCAGCCTGGCTCGGGGGTTAGACTATGGCTACACCTTC
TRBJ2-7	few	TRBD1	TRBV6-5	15	CASSQFRGRTYEQYF	TGTGCCAGCAGCCAATTCAGGGGGCGCACCTACGAGCAGTACTTC
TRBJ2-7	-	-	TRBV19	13	CASSTGSAYEQYF	TGTGCCAGTAGTACAGGGTCGGCCTACGAGCAGTACTTC
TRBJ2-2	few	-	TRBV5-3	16	CASKDRHRGSTGELFF	TGCGCCAGCAAGGATCGGCACCGGGGGAGCACCGGGGAGCTGTTTTTT
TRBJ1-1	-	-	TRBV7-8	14	CASSLGGVNTEAFF	TGTGCCAGCAGCTTAGGAGGAGTGAACACTGAAGCTTTCTTT
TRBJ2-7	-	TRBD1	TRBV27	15	CASSRYRDRTYEQYF	TGTGCCAGCAGTCGTTACCGGGACAGGACCTACGAGCAGTACTTC
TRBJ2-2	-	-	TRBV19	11	CASSLPGELFF	TGTGCCAGTAGTTTGCCCGGGGAGCTGTTTTTT
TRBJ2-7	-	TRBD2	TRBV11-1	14	CASSVSGGGYEQYF	TGTGCCAGCAGCGTTAGCGGGGGGGGTTACGAGCAGTACTTC
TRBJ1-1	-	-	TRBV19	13	CASSLSPDTEAFF	TGTGCCAGTAGTTTGAGTCCAGACACTGAAGCTTTCTTT
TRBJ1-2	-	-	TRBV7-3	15	CASSPGPGGTYGYTF	TGTGCCAGCAGCCCGGGACCGGGCGGAACATATGGCTACACCTTC
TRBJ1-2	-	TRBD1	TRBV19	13	CASSIGTAYGYTF	TGTGCCAGCAGTATCGGGACAGCGTATGGCTACACCTTC
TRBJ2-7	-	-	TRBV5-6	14	CASSRRVSTYEQYF	TGTGCCAGCAGCAGGCGCGTATCCACCTACGAGCAGTACTTC
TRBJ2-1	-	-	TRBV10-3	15	CAISEVGAGSNEQFF	TGTGCCATCAGTGAGGTCGGGGCAGGTTCGAATGAGCAGTTCTTC
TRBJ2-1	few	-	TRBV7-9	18	CASSLLMPPGASNNEQFF	TGTGCCAGCAGCTTATTAATGCCCCCAGGGGCAAGCAACAATGAGCAGTTCTTC
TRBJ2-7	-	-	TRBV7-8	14	CASSEGGRVYEQYF	TGTGCCAGCAGCGAGGGGGGCCGGGTGTACGAGCAGTACTTC
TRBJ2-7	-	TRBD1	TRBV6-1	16	CASSERVGQFSYEQYF	TGTGCCAGCAGTGAAAGGGTGGGACAGTTCTCCTACGAGCAGTACTTC
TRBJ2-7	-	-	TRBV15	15	CATSRDGGAAYEQYF	TGTGCCACCAGCAGAGATGGGGGGGCAGCCTACGAGCAGTACTTC
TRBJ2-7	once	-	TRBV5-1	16	CASSQETGTLSYEQYF	TGCGCCAGCAGCCAAGAGACGGGGACTTTGTCCTACGAGCAGTACTTC
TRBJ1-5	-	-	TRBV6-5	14	CASRSRDPNQPQHF	TGTGCCAGCAGGAGCCGGGACCCCAATCAGCCCCAGCATTTT
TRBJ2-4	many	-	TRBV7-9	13	CASTNRIRDIQYF	TGTGCCAGCACGAACAGGATTAGGGACATTCAGTACTTC